This TCR beta chain comes out of a study of shared clonotypes between healthy human individuals. As for the study in general: Researchers drew samples from two women and a few men aged 18 to 49.

DNA at around 210 ng, roughly 30,000 T cell genomes, went into sorted-subset replicate PCRs. This table comes from immunoSEQ multiplex PCR, and its TCRdb copy is limited to in-frame clones, with some not included. The sample holds 2,100,000 or so clones, approximately 94% seen once. The germline V and J ends were trimmed by 10 bases and 3 bases, with 21 bases remaining between them. This CDR3 has 15 residues. CDR1 is ENHRY and CDR2 is SYGVKD in the germline V gene. The chain combines TRBV10-3 with TRBJ1-1; D uncertain. The source of this sequence is a young man in good health. Sequenced material: naive CD4+ T cells sorted from blood. Subset noted: CD45RA+ positively selected. The DNA of the CDR3 is TGTGCCACCCGCGCGTGGAGGGATGTCGACACTGAAGCTTTCTTT. Translating gives CATRAWRDVDTEAFF.